A selection of T cell receptor beta chains follows, all from one sample in a study of shared clonotypes between healthy human individuals. The assay was immunoSEQ multiplex PCR, and TCRdb's table has in-frame clones only and misses some. This sample yields 2 million to 2.5 million clones, of which approximately 90% are seen a single time; 0.37% belongs to the top ten. Sequencing input: naive CD4+ T cells from PBMCs. The receptors originated from a man younger than 30 in good health. Some clones in this sample may be carry-over from other donors' samples. Both conserved end residues are part of each CDR3. The D gene is left open where the match is weak. The size field is filled for only some rows; it gives once, few, many or a size class.

j_gene | d_gene | abundance | v_gene | CDR3aa | CDR3nt
TRBJ2-1 | TRBD2 | NA | TRBV15 | CATSSPSGRVSEQFF | TGTGCCACCAGCAGCCCTAGCGGGAGGGTTTCGGAGCAGTTCTTC
TRBJ1-2 | TRBD1 | NA | TRBV11-1 | CASSGQGARYGYTF | TGTGCCAGTAGCGGACAGGGGGCTCGGTATGGCTACACCTTC
TRBJ1-5 | TRBD1 | NA | TRBV10-3 | CAAGTGEAYQPQHF | TGTGCCGCTGGGACAGGGGAGGCCTATCAGCCCCAGCATTTT
TRBJ2-7 | TRBD1 | NA | TRBV7-6 | CASSFGQVYEQYF | TGTGCCAGCAGCTTTGGACAGGTCTACGAGCAGTACTTC
TRBJ2-2 | TRBD1 | once | TRBV27 | CASDREDRTGELFF | TGTGCCAGCGACAGGGAAGACCGGACCGGGGAGCTGTTTTTT
TRBJ2-1 | NA | NA | TRBV7-3 | CASSTLGFGVNEQFF | TGTGCCAGCAGCACCCTAGGTTTTGGGGTCAATGAGCAGTTCTTC
TRBJ2-7 | TRBD1 | NA | TRBV11-2 | CASSSLTGPYEQYF | TGTGCCAGCAGCTCCCTGACAGGGCCCTACGAGCAGTACTTC
TRBJ2-3 | NA | NA | TRBV2 | CASSEGYRTDTQYF | TGTGCCAGCAGTGAAGGGTACAGGACAGATACGCAGTATTTT
TRBJ2-7 | TRBD2 | NA | TRBV30 | CACPGTSGPYEQYF | TGTGCCTGCCCAGGGACTAGCGGGCCCTACGAGCAGTACTTC
TRBJ1-1 | NA | NA | TRBV18 | CASSPPLVDMNTEAFF | TGTGCCAGCTCACCACCTTTGGTAGACATGAACACTGAAGCTTTCTTT
TRBJ2-3 | NA | NA | TRBV29-1 | CSVDPGGGVTDTQYF | TGCAGCGTTGATCCTGGGGGTGGGGTGACAGATACGCAGTATTTT
TRBJ1-5 | NA | once | TRBV28 | CASNILNQPQHF | TGTGCCAGCAATATCCTTAATCAGCCCCAGCATTTT
TRBJ1-5 | NA | NA | TRBV28 | CASCPGVTSNQPQHF | TGTGCCAGCTGTCCGGGGGTTACGAGCAATCAGCCCCAGCATTTT
TRBJ2-7 | TRBD1 | NA | TRBV6-5 | CASRAGTGSSYEQYF | TGTGCCAGCAGGGCCGGGACAGGGTCCTCCTACGAGCAGTACTTC
TRBJ2-7 | NA | NA | TRBV18 | CASSPRSGSYEQYF | TGTGCCAGCTCACCACGAAGCGGATCCTACGAGCAGTACTTC
TRBJ1-1 | NA | few | TRBV30 | CAGSSPGFF | TGTGCCGGTTCGAGCCCCGGGTTCTTT
TRBJ2-5 | NA | NA | TRBV20-1 | CSAVSAGTQYF | TGCAGTGCCGTGTCGGCGGGGACCCAGTACTTC
TRBJ1-4 | NA | NA | TRBV6-6 | CASSLSGGGEKLFF | TGTGCCAGCAGTTTGTCCGGGGGCGGTGAAAAACTGTTTTTT
TRBJ2-1 | NA | NA | TRBV28 | CASSLSTEQFF | TGTGCCAGCAGTTTATCCACTGAGCAGTTCTTC
TRBJ2-7 | TRBD1 | NA | TRBV10-3 | CATRTGGSYEQYF | TGTGCCACCCGGACAGGGGGGTCCTACGAGCAGTACTTC
TRBJ2-7 | NA | NA | TRBV28 | CASNKGTYEQYF | TGTGCCAGCAATAAGGGAACGTACGAGCAGTACTTC
TRBJ1-3 | NA | NA | TRBV5-1 | CASSLGTSGNTIYF | TGCGCCAGCAGCTTAGGCACTTCTGGAAACACCATATATTTT
TRBJ2-5 | NA | NA | TRBV7-9 | CASSLAETQYF | TGTGCCAGCAGCTTAGCAGAGACCCAGTACTTC
TRBJ2-4 | TRBD2 | NA | TRBV5-6 | CASSHGLAGVLRNIQYF | TGTGCCAGCAGCCATGGACTAGCGGGAGTACTCAGAAACATTCAGTACTTC
TRBJ2-7 | NA | NA | TRBV28 | CASISQRRAGYEQYF | TGTGCCAGCATCTCCCAAAGGAGGGCGGGCTACGAGCAGTACTTC
TRBJ2-7 | NA | NA | TRBV19 | CASSIQGWSYEQYF | TGTGCCAGTAGTATTCAGGGTTGGTCCTACGAGCAGTACTTC
TRBJ2-7 | NA | NA | TRBV9 | CASSVGLDGTYEQYF | TGTGCCAGCAGCGTAGGATTAGACGGCACCTACGAGCAGTACTTC
TRBJ2-1 | NA | once | TRBV21-1 | CASKYGEGASYNEQFF | TGTGCCAGCAAATACGGGGAGGGGGCCTCCTACAATGAGCAGTTCTTC
TRBJ2-3 | NA | NA | TRBV7-8 | CASSLGGAGLNNQYF | TGTGCCAGCAGCTTAGGTGGCGCGGGCCTCAATAACCAGTATTTT
TRBJ2-1 | NA | NA | TRBV4-2 | CASSHPTSYEQFF | TGTGCCAGCAGCCATCCCACTAGTTATGAGCAGTTCTTC
TRBJ2-2 | NA | NA | TRBV5-6 | CASTGVKNTGELFF | TGTGCCAGCACCGGGGTAAAAAACACCGGGGAGCTGTTTTTT
TRBJ2-1 | TRBD2 | NA | TRBV15 | CATSKAGLAENYNEQFF | TGTGCCACCAGCAAAGCGGGACTAGCGGAAAACTACAATGAGCAGTTCTTC
TRBJ2-5 | TRBD1 | NA | TRBV30 | CAWVPGTGGETQYF | TGTGCCTGGGTGCCCGGGACAGGGGGGGAGACCCAGTACTTC
TRBJ2-7 | NA | NA | TRBV30 | CAWSVRGGVREQYF | TGTGCCTGGAGTGTACGAGGAGGGGTGAGGGAGCAGTACTTC
TRBJ1-5 | NA | NA | TRBV29-1 | CSVGTINQPQHF | TGCAGCGTCGGGACTATCAATCAGCCCCAGCATTTT
TRBJ2-2 | NA | NA | TRBV30 | CAWSAWGNTGELFF | TGTGCCTGGAGTGCCTGGGGGAACACCGGGGAGCTGTTTTTT
TRBJ1-3 | TRBD1 | NA | TRBV29-1 | CSAGTGGSSGNTIYF | TGCAGCGCCGGGACAGGGGGCAGCTCTGGAAACACCATATATTTT
TRBJ2-1 | NA | NA | TRBV5-4 | CASSLDWAGATGNEQFF | TGTGCCAGCAGCTTGGACTGGGCGGGAGCCACAGGGAATGAGCAGTTCTTC
TRBJ2-3 | NA | once | TRBV12-5 | CASGLGVNPTDTQYF | TGTGCTAGTGGTTTGGGGGTAAATCCCACAGATACGCAGTATTTT
TRBJ2-6 | NA | NA | TRBV5-1 | CASSEGQNSGANVLTF | TGCGCCAGCAGCGAGGGCCAAAACTCTGGGGCCAACGTCCTGACTTTC
TRBJ2-7 | NA | NA | TRBV27 | CASTERLGLSYEQYF | TGTGCCAGCACCGAACGACTAGGCCTCTCCTACGAGCAGTACTTC
TRBJ2-7 | TRBD2 | NA | TRBV28 | CASNSVGEGHYEQYF | TGTGCCAGCAACTCGGTAGGGGAGGGCCACTACGAGCAGTACTTC
TRBJ1-5 | NA | NA | TRBV6-1 | CASTGYNQPQHF | TGTGCCAGCACGGGATACAATCAGCCCCAGCATTTT
TRBJ1-1 | TRBD1 | NA | TRBV28 | CASTPTGGASKAFF | TGTGCCAGCACTCCCACAGGGGGCGCATCCAAAGCTTTCTTT
TRBJ2-7 | NA | NA | TRBV19 | CASSISHFYEQYF | TGTGCCAGTAGTATAAGCCATTTCTACGAGCAGTACTTC
TRBJ2-7 | NA | NA | TRBV28 | CASSFVGVGDYEQYF | TGTGCCAGCAGTTTTGTAGGGGTAGGTGACTACGAGCAGTACTTC
TRBJ1-1 | NA | NA | TRBV4-1 | CASSQGHWGTEAFF | TGCGCCAGCAGCCAAGGCCATTGGGGCACTGAAGCTTTCTTT
TRBJ2-3 | TRBD1 | NA | TRBV5-1 | CASSLGTGPTDTQYF | TGCGCCAGCAGCCTCGGGACAGGCCCCACAGATACGCAGTATTTT
TRBJ2-5 | NA | NA | TRBV11-2 | CASSIQSLLGEQYF | TGTGCCAGCAGCATCCAATCCCTTCTAGGGGAGCAGTACTTC
TRBJ1-2 | TRBD1 | NA | TRBV6-5 | CASRGPGQGTYGYTF | TGTGCCAGCAGAGGTCCCGGACAGGGAACCTATGGCTACACCTTC
TRBJ2-7 | NA | NA | TRBV7-2 | CASGLPARGREQYF | TGTGCCAGCGGGCTCCCGGCGCGAGGAAGGGAGCAGTACTTC
TRBJ2-5 | NA | NA | TRBV5-1 | CASSRVQETQYF | TGCGCCAGCTCGAGGGTCCAAGAGACCCAGTACTTC
TRBJ2-1 | TRBD2 | NA | TRBV11-2 | CASSALSGRAGNEQFF | TGTGCCAGCAGCGCCCTCAGCGGGAGGGCCGGGAATGAGCAGTTCTTC
TRBJ2-7 | TRBD2 | NA | TRBV7-2 | CASTSGTSGRAGDEQYF | TGTGCCAGCACCTCCGGGACTAGCGGGAGGGCCGGGGACGAGCAGTACTTC
TRBJ2-5 | TRBD2 | NA | TRBV28 | CASSPYSGRKTQYF | TGTGCCAGCAGCCCGTATAGCGGGAGAAAGACCCAGTACTTC
TRBJ2-7 | NA | NA | TRBV2 | CASSDGVYEQYF | TGTGCCAGCAGTGACGGAGTCTACGAGCAGTACTTC
TRBJ2-3 | TRBD2 | NA | TRBV5-1 | CASSRWTSGTDTQYF | TGCGCCAGCAGCCGATGGACTAGCGGTACGGATACGCAGTATTTT
TRBJ1-1 | TRBD1 | NA | TRBV29-1 | CSVLRTGAVATEAFF | TGCAGCGTCCTCCGGACAGGGGCGGTTGCCACTGAAGCTTTCTTT
TRBJ2-5 | NA | NA | TRBV6-6 | CASSTPGFVETQYF | TGTGCCAGCAGCACGCCAGGGTTTGTGGAGACCCAGTACTTC
TRBJ2-5 | NA | NA | TRBV28 | CASRGANQETQYF | TGTGCCAGCAGGGGGGCCAACCAGGAGACCCAGTACTTC